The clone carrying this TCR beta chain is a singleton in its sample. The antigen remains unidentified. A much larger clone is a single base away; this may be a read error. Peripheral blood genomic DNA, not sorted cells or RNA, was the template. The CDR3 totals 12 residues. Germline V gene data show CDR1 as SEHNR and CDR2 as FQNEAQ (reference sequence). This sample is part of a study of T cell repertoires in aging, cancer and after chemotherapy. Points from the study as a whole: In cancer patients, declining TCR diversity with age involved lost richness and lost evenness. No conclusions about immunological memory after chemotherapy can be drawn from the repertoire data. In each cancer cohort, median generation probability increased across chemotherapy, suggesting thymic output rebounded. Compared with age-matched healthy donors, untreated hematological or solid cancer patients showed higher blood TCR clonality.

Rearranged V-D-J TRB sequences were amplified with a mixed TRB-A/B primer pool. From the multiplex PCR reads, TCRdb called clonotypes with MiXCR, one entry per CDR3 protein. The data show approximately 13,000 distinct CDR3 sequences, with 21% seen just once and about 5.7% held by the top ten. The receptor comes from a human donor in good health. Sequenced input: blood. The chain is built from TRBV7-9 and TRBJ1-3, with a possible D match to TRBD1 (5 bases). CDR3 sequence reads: CATGPSGNTVYF. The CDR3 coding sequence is TGTGCCACAGGGCCCTCTGGAAACACCGTATATTTT.